A single sample is the source of the 3 T cell receptor beta chains below, sequenced in a study of T cell repertoires and HLA-DP antigens listed by TCRdb under 2018. The library was obtained by the immunoSEQ multiplex PCR assay. TCRdb re-hosts the immuneACCESS table, in-frame sequences only. Its copies lack some clones; in the studies checked, an unresolved V gene accounts for under half of them, and the cause for the rest is not known. The sample records about 73,000 clones, around 80% of which are singletons. The ten largest account for around 1.4% of the sample. These TCRs' antigens remain unknown. Sequenced: CD4+ T cells from PBMCs. These TCRs come from a man between 60 and 75 years old in good health and CMV-seronegative.

V is TRBV11-3 and J is TRBJ2-5; TRBD2 aligns across 7 bases. This CDR3 region has 13 residues. V shed 5 bases and J 5 bases; nucleotides not matched to a gene: 5. Looked up from germline, CDR1 is SGHNT and CDR2 is YENEEA. DNA of the CDR3: TGTGCCAGCAGCCCCGGACTAGGGGAGACCCAGTACTTC. Protein sequence: CASSPGLGETQYF.

This clone has just one count. The V call is TRBV4-3, the J call TRBJ2-3; D is unresolved. This CDR3 spans 13 amino acids. The germline gives CDR1 LGHNA, CDR2 YSLEER. Trimming took off 4 bases at V and 1 base at J, with 6 bases between the two ends. The CDR3 nucleotides read TGCGCCAGCAGCCCCCGCCGCACAGATACGCAGTATTTT. Its protein is CASSPRRTDTQYF.

The V call is TRBV25-1, the J call TRBJ1-2, with TRBD1 identical over 8 bases. Unmatched junction bases numbered 5, after V lost 1 base and J lost 4 bases. CDR3 length equals 15 residues. The germline V gene encodes CDR1 MGHDK and CDR2 SYGVNS. CDR3 in amino acids: CASSEFGQGGYGYTF. The CDR3 DNA reads as TGTGCCAGCAGTGAATTCGGACAGGGAGGCTATGGCTACACCTTC.